This T cell receptor beta chain stems from a study of Ad26.COV2.S vaccination and SARS-CoV-2 variants. There are 15 residues in the CDR3. CDR1 and CDR2 from the germline V gene are SGHRS and YFSETQ. The germline V and J ends were trimmed by 0 bases and 2 bases, with 10 bases remaining between them. Repertoires were generated with immunoSEQ multiplex PCR, while TCRdb's copy carries only in-frame clones and drops some. The table records some 290,000 clones, about 86% of them present only once. Noted treatment: some 20 received Ad26.COV2.S at low or high dose, single or two shots; about 5 received placebo; per-sample allocation not given. At day 63 after the first vaccine or placebo injection, samples were drawn. An adult aged 18-55 years in Boston served as the donor.

V and J are TRBV5-1 and TRBJ2-3; D unclear. Sequenced material: peripheral blood, taken in a trial of Ad26.COV2.S vaccine versus placebo. This TCR was sampled from a person aged 18-65 years who received the Ad26.COV2.S COVID-19 vaccine or a placebo. In DNA, the CDR3 is TGCGCCAGCAGCTTGGAGGGCTACCCCACAGATACGCAGTATTTT. This gives the protein CASSLEGYPTDTQYF.